This TCR beta chain came from a study of T cells in Graves' hyperthyroidism and ophthalmopathy. The CDR3 loop spans 14 amino acids. Germline CDR1 MGHRA, CDR2 YSYEKL. V was clipped by 4 bases and J by 4 bases; unmatched bases: 6. TCR beta CDR3 regions were amplified from RNA transcripts. TCR CDR3 regions were first amplified by RT-PCR with HTBI primers. TCRdb re-called the multiplex PCR reads with MiXCR, one entry per CDR3 protein. The sample consists of around 530,000 distinct CDR3 sequences, roughly 18% of them appearing once. The study included ophthalmopathy patients with Clinical Activity Score at least 3, NOSPECS grade at least 4 and duration under 3 months.

The receptor's source is a woman between 18 and 30 years old with Graves' ophthalmopathy. The chain couples TRBV4-1 to TRBJ2-5; 7 bases fit TRBD1. The sequencing sample was made of blood. CDR3 bases: TGCGCCAGCAGCCGACAGGGAAGGGCAGAGACCCAGTACTTC. Translated: CASSRQGRAETQYF.